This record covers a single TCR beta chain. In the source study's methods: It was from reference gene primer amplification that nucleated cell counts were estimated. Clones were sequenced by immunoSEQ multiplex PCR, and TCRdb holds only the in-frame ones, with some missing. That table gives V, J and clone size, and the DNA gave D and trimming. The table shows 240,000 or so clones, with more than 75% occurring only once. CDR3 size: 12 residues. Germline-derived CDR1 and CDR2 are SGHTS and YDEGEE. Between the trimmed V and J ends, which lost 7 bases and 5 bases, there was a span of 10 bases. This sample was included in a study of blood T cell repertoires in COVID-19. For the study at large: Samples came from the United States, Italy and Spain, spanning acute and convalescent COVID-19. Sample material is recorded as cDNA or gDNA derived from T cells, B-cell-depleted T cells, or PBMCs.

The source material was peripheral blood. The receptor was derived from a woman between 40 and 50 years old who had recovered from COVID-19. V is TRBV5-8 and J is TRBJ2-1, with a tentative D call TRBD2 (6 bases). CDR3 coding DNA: TGTGCCAGCGCGCGGGGAGACAATGAGCAGTTCTTC. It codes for CASARGDNEQFF.